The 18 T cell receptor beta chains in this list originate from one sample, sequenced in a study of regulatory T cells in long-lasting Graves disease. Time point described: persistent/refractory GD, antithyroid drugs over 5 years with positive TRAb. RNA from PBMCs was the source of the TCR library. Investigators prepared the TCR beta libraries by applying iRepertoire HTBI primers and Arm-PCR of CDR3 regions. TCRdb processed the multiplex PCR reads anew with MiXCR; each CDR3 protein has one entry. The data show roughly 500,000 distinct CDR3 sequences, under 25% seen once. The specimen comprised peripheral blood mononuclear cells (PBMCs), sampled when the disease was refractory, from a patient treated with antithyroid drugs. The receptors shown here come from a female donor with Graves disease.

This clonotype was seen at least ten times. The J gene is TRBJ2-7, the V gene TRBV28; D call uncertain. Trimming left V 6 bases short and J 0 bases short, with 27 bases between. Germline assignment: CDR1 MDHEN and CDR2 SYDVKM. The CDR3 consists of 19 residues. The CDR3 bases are TGTGCCAGCAGCCTAGGCACGAGTTGGGCGAAAATGAGCTCCTACGAGCAGTACTTC. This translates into CASSLGTSWAKMSSYEQYF.

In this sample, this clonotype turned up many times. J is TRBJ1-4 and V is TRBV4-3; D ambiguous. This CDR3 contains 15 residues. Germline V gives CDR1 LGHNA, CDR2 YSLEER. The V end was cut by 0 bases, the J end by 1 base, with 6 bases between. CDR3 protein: CASSQDTGTNEKLFF. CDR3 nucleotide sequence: TGCGCCAGCAGCCAAGATACGGGAACTAATGAAAAACTGTTTTTT.

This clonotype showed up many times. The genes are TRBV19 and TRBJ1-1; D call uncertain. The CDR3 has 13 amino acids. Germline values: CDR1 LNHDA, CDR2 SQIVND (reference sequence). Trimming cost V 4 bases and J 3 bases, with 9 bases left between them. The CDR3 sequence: CASSTTPDTEAFF. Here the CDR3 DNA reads TGTGCCAGTAGTACCACGCCGGACACTGAAGCTTTCTTT. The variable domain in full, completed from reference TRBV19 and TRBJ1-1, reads DGGITQSPKYLFRKEGQNVTLSCEQNLNHDAMYWYRQDPGQGLRLIYYSQIVNDFQKGDIAEGYSVSREKKESFPLTVTSAQKNPTAFYLCASSTTPDTEAFFGQGTRLTVV.

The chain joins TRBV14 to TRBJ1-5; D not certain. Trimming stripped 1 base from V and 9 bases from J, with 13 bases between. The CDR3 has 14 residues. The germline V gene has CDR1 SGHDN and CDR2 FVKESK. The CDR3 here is CASSQVEAGPPQHF. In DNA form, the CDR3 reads TGTGCCAGCAGCCAAGTGGAAGCAGGCCCGCCCCAGCATTTT.

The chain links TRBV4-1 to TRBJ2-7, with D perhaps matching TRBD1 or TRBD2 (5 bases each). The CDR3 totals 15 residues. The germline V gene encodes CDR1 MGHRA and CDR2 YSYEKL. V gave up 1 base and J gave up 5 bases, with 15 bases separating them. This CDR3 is CASSQGGLVSHEQYF. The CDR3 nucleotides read TGCGCCAGCAGCCAAGGGGGGTTGGTGAGCCACGAGCAGTACTTC.

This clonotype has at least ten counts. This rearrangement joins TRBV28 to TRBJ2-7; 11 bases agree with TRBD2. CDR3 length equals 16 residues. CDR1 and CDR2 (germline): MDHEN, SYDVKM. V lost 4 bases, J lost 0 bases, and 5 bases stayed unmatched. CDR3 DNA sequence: TGTGCCAGCAGTTGGGGACTAGCGGTCTTCTCCTACGAGCAGTACTTC. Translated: CASSWGLAVFSYEQYF.

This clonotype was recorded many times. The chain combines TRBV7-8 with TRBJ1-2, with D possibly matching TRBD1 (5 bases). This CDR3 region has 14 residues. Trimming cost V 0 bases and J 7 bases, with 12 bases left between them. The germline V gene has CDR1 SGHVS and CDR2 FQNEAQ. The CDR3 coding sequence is TGTGCCAGCAGCTTAGCTGGGGGGACTATTGGCTACACCTTC. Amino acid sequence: CASSLAGGTIGYTF.

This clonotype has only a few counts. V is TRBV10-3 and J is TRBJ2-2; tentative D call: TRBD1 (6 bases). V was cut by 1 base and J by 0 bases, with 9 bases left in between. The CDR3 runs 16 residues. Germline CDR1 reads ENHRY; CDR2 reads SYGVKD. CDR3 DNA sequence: TGTGCCATCAGTGAGTGGGGGCCGACGAACACCGGGGAGCTGTTTTTT. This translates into CAISEWGPTNTGELFF.

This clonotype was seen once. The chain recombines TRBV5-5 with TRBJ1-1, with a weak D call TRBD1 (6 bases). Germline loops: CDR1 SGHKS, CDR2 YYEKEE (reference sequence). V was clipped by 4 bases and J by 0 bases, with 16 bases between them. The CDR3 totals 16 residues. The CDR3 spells CASSRGPPLMNTEAFF. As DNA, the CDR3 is TGTGCCAGCAGCCGGGGGCCTCCGCTAATGAACACTGAAGCTTTCTTT.

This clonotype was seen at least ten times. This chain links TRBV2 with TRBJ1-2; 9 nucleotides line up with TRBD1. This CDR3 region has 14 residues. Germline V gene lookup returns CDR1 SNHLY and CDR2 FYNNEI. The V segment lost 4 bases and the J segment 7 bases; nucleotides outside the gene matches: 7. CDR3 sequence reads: CASSGGTGIFGYTF. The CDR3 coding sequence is TGTGCCAGCAGTGGGGGGACAGGGATTTTTGGCTACACCTTC. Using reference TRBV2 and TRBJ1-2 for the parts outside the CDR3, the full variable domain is EPEVTQTPSHQVTQMGQEVILRCVPISNHLYFYWYRQILGQKVEFLVSFYNNEISEKSEIFDDQFSVERPDGSNFTLKIRSTKLEDSAMYFCASSGGTGIFGYTFGSGTRLTVV.

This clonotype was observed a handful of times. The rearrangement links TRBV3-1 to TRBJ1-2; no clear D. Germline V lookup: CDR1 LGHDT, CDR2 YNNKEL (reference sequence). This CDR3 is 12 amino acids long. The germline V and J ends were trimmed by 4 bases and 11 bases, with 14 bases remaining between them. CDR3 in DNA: TGTGCCAGCAGCCGGAGGGTCGGTAGTTACACCTTC. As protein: CASSRRVGSYTF.

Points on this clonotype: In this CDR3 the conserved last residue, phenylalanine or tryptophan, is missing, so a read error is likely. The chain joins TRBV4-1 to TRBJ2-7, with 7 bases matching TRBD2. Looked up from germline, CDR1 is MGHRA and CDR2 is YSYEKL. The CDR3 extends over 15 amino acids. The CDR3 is CASRQGEGTTYEQYL. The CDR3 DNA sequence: TGCGCCAGCAGGCAAGGGGAGGGGACCACCTACGAGCAGTACCTC.

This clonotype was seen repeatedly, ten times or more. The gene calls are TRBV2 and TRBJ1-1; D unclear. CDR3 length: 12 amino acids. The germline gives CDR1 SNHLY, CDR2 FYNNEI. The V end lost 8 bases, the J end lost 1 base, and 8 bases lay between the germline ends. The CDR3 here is CASGQTNTEAFF. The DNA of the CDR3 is TGTGCCAGCGGGCAGACGAACACTGAAGCTTTCTTT.

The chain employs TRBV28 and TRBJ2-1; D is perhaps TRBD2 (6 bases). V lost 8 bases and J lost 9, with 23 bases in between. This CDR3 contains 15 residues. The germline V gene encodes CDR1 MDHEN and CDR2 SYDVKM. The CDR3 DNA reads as TGTGCCAGCCGCTCAGGACTAACGGGAGTGGGTGAGCAGTTCTTC. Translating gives CASRSGLTGVGEQFF. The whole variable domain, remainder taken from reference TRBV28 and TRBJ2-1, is DVKVTQSSRYLVKRTGEKVFLECVQDMDHENMFWYRQDPGLGLRLIYFSYDVKMKEKGDIPEGYSVSREKKERFSLILESASTNQTSMYLCASRSGLTGVGEQFFGPGTRLTVL.

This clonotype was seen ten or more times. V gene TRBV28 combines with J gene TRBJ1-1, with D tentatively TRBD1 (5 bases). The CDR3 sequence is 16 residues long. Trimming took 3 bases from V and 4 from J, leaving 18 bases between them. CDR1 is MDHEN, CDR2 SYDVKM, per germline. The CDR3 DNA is TGTGCCAGCAGTTTCAAGCCTGGAGGGGTGAGCACTGAAGCTTTCTTT. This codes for CASSFKPGGVSTEAFF.

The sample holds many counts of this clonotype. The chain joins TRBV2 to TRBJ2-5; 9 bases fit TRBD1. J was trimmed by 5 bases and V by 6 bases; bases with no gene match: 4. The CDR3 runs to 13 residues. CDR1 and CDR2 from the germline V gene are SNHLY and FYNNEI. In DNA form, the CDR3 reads TGTGCCAGCAGGGACAGGGGATGGGAGACCCAGTACTTC. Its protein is CASRDRGWETQYF.

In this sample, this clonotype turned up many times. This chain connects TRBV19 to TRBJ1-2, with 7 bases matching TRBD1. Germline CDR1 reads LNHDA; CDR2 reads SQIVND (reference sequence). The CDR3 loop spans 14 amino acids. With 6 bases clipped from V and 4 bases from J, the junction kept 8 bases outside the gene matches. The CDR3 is CASRAGQAPYGYTF. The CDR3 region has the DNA TGTGCCAGTAGGGCCGGACAGGCGCCCTATGGCTACACCTTC.

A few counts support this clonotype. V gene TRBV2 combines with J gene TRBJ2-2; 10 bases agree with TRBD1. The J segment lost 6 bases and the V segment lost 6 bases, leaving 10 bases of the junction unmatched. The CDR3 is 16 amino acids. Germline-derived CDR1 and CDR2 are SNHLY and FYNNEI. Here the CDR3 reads CASRQDLGQGSGELFF. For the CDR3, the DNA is TGTGCCAGCAGACAAGACCTGGGACAGGGGTCCGGGGAGCTGTTTTTT. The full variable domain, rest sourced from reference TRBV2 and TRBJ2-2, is EPEVTQTPSHQVTQMGQEVILRCVPISNHLYFYWYRQILGQKVEFLVSFYNNEISEKSEIFDDQFSVERPDGSNFTLKIRSTKLEDSAMYFCASRQDLGQGSGELFFGEGSRLTVL.